Reported below is one T cell receptor beta chain. Compared with germline, one end of the junction differs, possibly owing to a read error. Other DNA sequences from this sample encode an identical CDR3 as well. The source of the sample is a study of shared clonotypes between healthy human individuals. CDR1 is SGHTA and CDR2 is FQGNSA in the germline V gene. CDR3 length equals 14 residues. Sequencing was performed with immunoSEQ multiplex PCR; in TCRdb, only in-frame clones are kept and a portion is missing. Counted here are roughly 2,300,000 clones, around 92% occurring once; the ten biggest clones make up 0.3% to 0.4%.

The chain employs TRBV7-2 and TRBJ1-2, with D unclear. This clonotype originated in a man aged 18 to 29 in good health. Some clones in this sample may be carry-over from other donors' samples. The sample comprised naive CD4+ T cells from PBMCs. Subset in this sample: CD45RA+ positively selected. CDR3 nucleotide sequence: TGCGCCAGCAGCTTTTCTTTCCAAAACTATGGCTACACCTTC. It is translated as CASSFSFQNYGYTF.